A selection of T cell receptor beta chains follows, all from one sample in a study of blood T cell repertoires in COVID-19. TCRdb's copy holds only in-frame clones and misses some; the assay was immunoSEQ multiplex PCR. The table has some 290,000 clones, 75% to 90% seen once; the top ten hold approximately 2.9%. The sequenced sample consisted of peripheral blood. The origin of the receptors is a woman in her twenties or thirties with COVID-19, enrolled during active disease. Each CDR3 is given with its conserved first and last residue. D genes are given only for firm matches. Clone size, where shown, is once, few, many, or a class for clones that have expanded.

TRBD1	.	TRBJ2-1	TRBV24-1	CATSDPTLGQGSYNEQFF	TGTGCCACCAGTGATCCGACTTTGGGACAGGGCTCCTACAATGAGCAGTTCTTC
TRBD1	.	TRBJ2-7	TRBV11-2	CASSLGDRTYEQYF	TGTGCCAGCAGCTTAGGGGACAGAACCTACGAGCAGTACTTC
TRBD2	.	TRBJ2-7	TRBV7-7	CASSRREPTYEQYF	TGTGCCAGCAGTCGGCGGGAGCCGACCTACGAGCAGTACTTC
TRBD2	.	TRBJ2-3	TRBV14	CASSQPGLAGGGGRDTQYF	TGTGCCAGCAGCCAGCCGGGACTAGCGGGAGGCGGAGGGAGAGATACGCAGTATTTT
.	.	TRBJ1-1	TRBV2	CASSATVGVRTEAFF	TGTGCCAGCAGTGCAACAGTAGGGGTGCGCACTGAAGCTTTCTTT
.	once	TRBJ1-6	TRBV5-5	CASSILQGPHYNSPLHF	TGTGCCAGCAGCATCCTACAGGGTCCTCACTATAATTCACCCCTCCACTTT
TRBD2	.	TRBJ2-1	TRBV18	CASSPPSTSGRYYNEQFF	TGTGCCAGCTCACCGCCCTCCACTAGCGGGAGATACTACAATGAGCAGTTCTTC
TRBD2	.	TRBJ2-2	TRBV5-4	CASSPAGGRAVGELFF	TGTGCCAGCAGCCCAGCGGGGGGCCGGGCGGTTGGGGAGCTGTTTTTT
.	.	TRBJ1-3	TRBV19	CASSIQGYGNTIYF	TGTGCCAGTAGTATACAGGGGTACGGAAACACCATATATTTT
.	.	TRBJ1-1	TRBV25-1	CASSRGGFPEAFF	TGTGCCAGCAGTCGGGGGGGGTTCCCTGAAGCTTTCTTT
.	.	TRBJ2-5	TRBV11-2	CASSLGGLGGETQYF	TGTGCCAGCAGCTTAGGCGGGTTAGGGGGAGAGACCCAGTACTTC
TRBD1	.	TRBJ1-2	TRBV11-2	CASSLANRGGHTF	TGTGCCAGCAGCTTAGCGAACAGGGGGGGACACACCTTC
.	.	TRBJ2-7	TRBV19	CASSPAGSSYEQYF	TGTGCCAGTAGTCCGGCGGGGTCATCCTACGAGCAGTACTTC
.	.	TRBJ1-5	TRBV6-1	CASSEAQGAGQPQHF	TGTGCCAGCAGTGAAGCACAGGGCGCGGGTCAGCCCCAGCATTTT
TRBD2	.	TRBJ2-1	TRBV18	CASSPPLAGVVNEQFF	TGTGCCAGCTCACCACCACTAGCGGGAGTCGTTAATGAGCAGTTCTTC
.	.	TRBJ2-7	TRBV3-1/TRBV3-2	CASSQDPREFSEQYF	TGTGCCAGCAGCCAAGACCCCAGGGAATTTAGCGAGCAGTACTTC
.	once	TRBJ2-7	TRBV12-3/TRBV12-4	CASSLRSEQYF	TGTGCCAGCAGTTTGAGGAGTGAGCAGTACTTC
TRBD2	.	TRBJ2-7	TRBV27	CASSFGTSGGVGEQYF	TGTGCCAGCAGTTTCGGGACTAGCGGAGGGGTGGGTGAGCAGTACTTC
.	.	TRBJ1-1	TRBV9	CASSVEGRRTEAFF	TGTGCCAGCAGCGTAGAGGGAAGGAGGACTGAAGCTTTCTTT
TRBD1	.	TRBJ1-1	TRBV18	CASSYWTGSRPTEAFF	TGTGCCAGCTCATACTGGACAGGCTCGCGGCCTACTGAAGCTTTCTTT
.	.	TRBJ2-7	TRBV18	CASSPRDKTPYEQYF	TGTGCCAGCTCACCCCGGGACAAAACCCCCTACGAGCAGTACTTC
TRBD1	.	TRBJ1-2	TRBV10-1	CASSGQGGNGYTF	TGCGCCAGCAGTGGACAGGGGGGTAATGGCTACACCTTC
TRBD2	.	TRBJ2-1	TRBV9	CASSDMRLAAYNEQFF	TGTGCCAGCAGCGACATGCGACTAGCGGCCTACAATGAGCAGTTCTTC
.	once	TRBJ1-3	TRBV30	CAWSGQNSGNTIYF	TGTGCCTGGAGTGGACAGAACTCTGGAAACACCATATATTTT
TRBD1	.	TRBJ1-1	TRBV11-3	CASSLTGIGNTEAFF	TGTGCCAGCAGCTTGACAGGGATTGGGAACACTGAAGCTTTCTTT
.	.	TRBJ2-6	TRBV19	CASMRQFYGANVLTF	TGTGCCAGTATGCGACAGTTTTATGGGGCCAACGTCCTGACTTTC
.	.	TRBJ1-5	TRBV4-1	CASSQDGWRGDQPQHF	TGCGCCAGCAGCCAAGATGGGTGGAGAGGAGATCAGCCCCAGCATTTT
.	.	TRBJ2-3	TRBV29-1	CSVASGVPDTQYF	TGCAGCGTTGCTTCGGGGGTTCCAGATACGCAGTATTTT
.	.	TRBJ1-2	TRBV19	CASSTSGFGTADGYTF	TGTGCCAGTAGTACCTCCGGATTTGGTACGGCGGATGGCTACACCTTC
TRBD2	.	TRBJ2-3	TRBV24-1	CATSDPGTSSDTQYF	TGTGCCACCAGTGACCCCGGGACTAGCTCAGATACGCAGTATTTT
.	few	TRBJ1-1	TRBV15	CATSRNSGGAFF	TGTGCCACCAGCAGAAACTCGGGTGGGGCTTTCTTT
TRBD1	once	TRBJ1-1	TRBV19	CASRVQGGIEAFF	TGTGCCAGTAGAGTCCAGGGGGGCATTGAAGCTTTCTTT
TRBD1	.	TRBJ2-3	TRBV6-5	CATTTGGTDTQYF	TGTGCCACTACTACAGGGGGCACAGATACGCAGTATTTT
TRBD1	once	TRBJ1-2	TRBV19	CASSILTGGLTNYGYTF	TGTGCCAGTAGTATTCTAACAGGGGGCCTGACTAACTATGGCTACACCTTC
TRBD1	.	TRBJ1-1	TRBV9	CASSPGTGNTEAFF	TGTGCCAGCAGCCCCGGGACAGGGAACACTGAAGCTTTCTTT